This record looks at one T cell receptor beta chain sequence and its context. This specimen belongs to a study of T cell changes during pregnancy in multiple sclerosis. The CDR3 is 16 amino acids. The ends lost 5 bases at V and 0 bases at J; junction bases unmatched: 3. CDR1 and CDR2 from the germline V gene are SEHNR and FQNEAQ (reference sequence). Measured with immunoSEQ multiplex PCR; TCRdb has only the in-frame clones, and not every one. Altogether more than 35,000 clones are present, about 91% being singletons, with the ten largest covering around 8.6%. The rearrangement joins TRBV7-9 to TRBJ2-2; TRBD2 matches 10 bases. Sequencing was performed on CD8+ T cells from peripheral blood mononuclear cells, taken after pregnancy. The TCR originated in a female donor with multiple sclerosis, enrolled in a pregnancy study. The CDR3 sequence is CASSPGTSANTGELFF. The CDR3 DNA follows: TGTGCCAGCAGCCCCGGGACTAGCGCGAACACCGGGGAGCTGTTTTTT.